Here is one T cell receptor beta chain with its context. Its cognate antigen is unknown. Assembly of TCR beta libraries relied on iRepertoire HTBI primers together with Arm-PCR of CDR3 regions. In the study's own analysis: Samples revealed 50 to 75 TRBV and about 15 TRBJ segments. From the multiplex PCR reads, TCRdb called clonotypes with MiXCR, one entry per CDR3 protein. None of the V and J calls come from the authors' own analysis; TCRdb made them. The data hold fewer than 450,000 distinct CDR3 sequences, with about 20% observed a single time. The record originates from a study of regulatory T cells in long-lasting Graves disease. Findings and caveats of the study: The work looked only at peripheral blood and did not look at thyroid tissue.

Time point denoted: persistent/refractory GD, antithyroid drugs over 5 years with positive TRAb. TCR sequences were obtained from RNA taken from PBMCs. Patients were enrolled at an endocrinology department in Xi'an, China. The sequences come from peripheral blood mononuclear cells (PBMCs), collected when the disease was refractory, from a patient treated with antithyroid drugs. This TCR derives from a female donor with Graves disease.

CDR3 loop: CASKSGRASYEQYF. CDR3 bases: TGTGCCAGCAAGAGCGGGAGGGCATCCTACGAGCAGTACTTC. V and J are TRBV27 and TRBJ2-7, with 10 bases aligning to TRBD2. CDR3 length: 14 amino acids. Germline loops: CDR1 MNHEY, CDR2 SMNVEV (reference sequence). V lost 7 bases and J lost 1; bases outside the gene matches: 4.